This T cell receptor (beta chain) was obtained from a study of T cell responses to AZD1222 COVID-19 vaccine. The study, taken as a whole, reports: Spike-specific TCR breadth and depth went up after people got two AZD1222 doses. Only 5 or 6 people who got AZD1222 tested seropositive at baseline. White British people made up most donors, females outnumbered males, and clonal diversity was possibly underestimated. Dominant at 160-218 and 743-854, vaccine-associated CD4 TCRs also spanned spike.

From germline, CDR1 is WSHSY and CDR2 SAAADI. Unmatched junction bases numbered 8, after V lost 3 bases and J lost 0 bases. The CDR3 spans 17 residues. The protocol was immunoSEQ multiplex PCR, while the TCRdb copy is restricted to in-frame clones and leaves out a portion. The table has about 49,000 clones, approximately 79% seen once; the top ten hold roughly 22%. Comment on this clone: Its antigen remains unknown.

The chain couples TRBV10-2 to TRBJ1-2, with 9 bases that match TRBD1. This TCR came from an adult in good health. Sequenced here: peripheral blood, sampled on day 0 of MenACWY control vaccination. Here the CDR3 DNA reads TGCGCCAGCAGTGATGGGACAGGGCTGGCCTCTAACTATGGCTACACCTTC. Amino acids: CASSDGTGLASNYGYTF.